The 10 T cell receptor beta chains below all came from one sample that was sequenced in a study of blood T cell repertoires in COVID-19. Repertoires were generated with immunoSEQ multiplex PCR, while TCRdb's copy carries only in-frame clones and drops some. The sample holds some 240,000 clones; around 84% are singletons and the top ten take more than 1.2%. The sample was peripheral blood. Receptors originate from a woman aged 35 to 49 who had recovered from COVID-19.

CDR3 in amino acids: CASSTGTARDGYTF. DNA of the CDR3: TGCGCCAGCAGCACAGGGACCGCCCGTGATGGCTACACCTTC. The gene calls are TRBV5-1 and TRBJ1-2, with a weak D call TRBD1 (6 bases). Trimming cost V 4 bases and J 6 bases, with 16 bases left between them. Germline CDR1 reads SGHRS; CDR2 reads YFSETQ. The CDR3 totals 14 residues.

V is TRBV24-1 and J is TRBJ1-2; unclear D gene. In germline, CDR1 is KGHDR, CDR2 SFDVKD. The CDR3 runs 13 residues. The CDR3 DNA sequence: TGTCTCTGGGCTTGGAAGTTAGACTATGGCTACACCTTC. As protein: CLWAWKLDYGYTF.

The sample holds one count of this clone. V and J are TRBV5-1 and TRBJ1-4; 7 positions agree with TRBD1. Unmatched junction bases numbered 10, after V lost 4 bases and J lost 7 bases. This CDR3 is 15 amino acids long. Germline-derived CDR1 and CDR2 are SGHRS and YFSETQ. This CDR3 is CASSAQGDLGEKLFF. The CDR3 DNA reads TGCGCCAGCAGCGCTCAGGGGGATTTGGGTGAAAAACTGTTTTTT.

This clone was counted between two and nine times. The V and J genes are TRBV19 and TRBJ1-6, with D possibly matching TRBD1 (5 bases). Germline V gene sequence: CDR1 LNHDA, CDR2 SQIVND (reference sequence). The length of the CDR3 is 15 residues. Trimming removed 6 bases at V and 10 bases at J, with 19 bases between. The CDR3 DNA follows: TGTGCCAGTAGAGGACCGGACATTTGGAAGTCACCCCTCCACTTT. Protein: CASRGPDIWKSPLHF.

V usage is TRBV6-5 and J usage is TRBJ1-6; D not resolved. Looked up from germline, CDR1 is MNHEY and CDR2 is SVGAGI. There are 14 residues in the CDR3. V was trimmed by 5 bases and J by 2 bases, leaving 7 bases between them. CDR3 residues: CASSPLPYNSPLHF. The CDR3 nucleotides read TGTGCCAGCAGTCCACTCCCCTATAATTCACCCCTCCACTTT.

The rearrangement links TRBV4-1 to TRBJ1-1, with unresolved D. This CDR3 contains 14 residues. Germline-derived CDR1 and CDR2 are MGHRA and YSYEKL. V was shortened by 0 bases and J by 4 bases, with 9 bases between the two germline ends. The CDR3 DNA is TGCGCCAGCAGCCAAGAGTGGAGGAGCACTGAAGCTTTCTTT. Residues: CASSQEWRSTEAFF.

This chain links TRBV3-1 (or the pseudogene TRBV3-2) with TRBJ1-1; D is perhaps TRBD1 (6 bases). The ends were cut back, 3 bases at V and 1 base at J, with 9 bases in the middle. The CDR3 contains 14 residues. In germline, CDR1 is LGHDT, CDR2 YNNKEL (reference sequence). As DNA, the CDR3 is TGTGCCAGCAGCCAGCACAGGGAGAACACTGAAGCTTTCTTT. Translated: CASSQHRENTEAFF.

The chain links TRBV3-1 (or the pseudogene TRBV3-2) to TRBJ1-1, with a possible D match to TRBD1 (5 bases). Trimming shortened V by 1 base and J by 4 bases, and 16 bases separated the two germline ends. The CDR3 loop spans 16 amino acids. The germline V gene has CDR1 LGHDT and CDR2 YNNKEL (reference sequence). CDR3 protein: CASSQGTGTGATEAFF. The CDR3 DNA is TGTGCCAGCAGCCAAGGAACCGGGACGGGAGCCACTGAAGCTTTCTTT.

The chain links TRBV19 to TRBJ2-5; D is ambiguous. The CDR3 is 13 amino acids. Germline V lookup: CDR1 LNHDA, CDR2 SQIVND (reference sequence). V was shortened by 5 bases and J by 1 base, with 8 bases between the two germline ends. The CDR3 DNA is TGTGCCAGTAGTTATGGCATCCAAGAGACCCAGTACTTC. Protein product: CASSYGIQETQYF.

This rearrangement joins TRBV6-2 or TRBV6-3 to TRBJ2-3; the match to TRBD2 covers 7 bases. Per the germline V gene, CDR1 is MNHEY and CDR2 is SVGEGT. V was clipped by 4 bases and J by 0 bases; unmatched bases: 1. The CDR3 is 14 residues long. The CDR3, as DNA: TGTGCCAGCAGTTCGGGGGGTAGCACAGATACGCAGTATTTT. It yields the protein CASSSGGSTDTQYF.